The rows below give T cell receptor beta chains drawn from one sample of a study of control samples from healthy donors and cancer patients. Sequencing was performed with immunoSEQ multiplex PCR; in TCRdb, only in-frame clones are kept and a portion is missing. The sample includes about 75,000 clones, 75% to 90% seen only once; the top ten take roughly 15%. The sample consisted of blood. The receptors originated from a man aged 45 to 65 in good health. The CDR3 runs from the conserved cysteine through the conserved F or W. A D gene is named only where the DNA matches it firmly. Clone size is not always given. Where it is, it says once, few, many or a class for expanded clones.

CDR3 DNA: TGTGCCATCCTCCGGGACGCCCCAAATGAGCAGTTCTTC; CDR3 protein: CAILRDAPNEQFF; J gene: TRBJ2-1; D gene: .; V gene: TRBV10-3; clone size: .
CDR3 DNA: TGTGCCAGCAGTGATGGCCAGCAAGAGACCCAGTACTTC; CDR3 protein: CASSDGQQETQYF; J gene: TRBJ2-5; D gene: .; V gene: TRBV25-1; clone size: .
CDR3 DNA: TGTGCCAGCAGTTCCGGGACTAGCTTCTACGAGCAGTACTTC; CDR3 protein: CASSSGTSFYEQYF; J gene: TRBJ2-7; D gene: TRBD2; V gene: TRBV5-4; clone size: .
CDR3 DNA: TGTGCCAGCAGATACGAGACAGGGGGCCTCGGTGGCTACACCTTC; CDR3 protein: CASRYETGGLGGYTF; J gene: TRBJ1-2; D gene: TRBD1; V gene: TRBV5-4; clone size: .
CDR3 DNA: TGTGCCAGCAGCGTAGTCACAGGGGGCCGGACCGGGGAGCTGTTTTTT; CDR3 protein: CASSVVTGGRTGELFF; J gene: TRBJ2-2; D gene: TRBD1; V gene: TRBV9; clone size: .
CDR3 DNA: TGTGCCAGCAGTCCGCGACAGGGTCGGTACCCATATGGCTACACCTTC; CDR3 protein: CASSPRQGRYPYGYTF; J gene: TRBJ1-2; D gene: TRBD1; V gene: TRBV28; clone size: .
CDR3 DNA: TGTGCCATCAGTGATATTCAGTACGAGCAGTACTTC; CDR3 protein: CAISDIQYEQYF; J gene: TRBJ2-7; D gene: .; V gene: TRBV10-3; clone size: .
CDR3 DNA: TGTGCCAGCAGTGGTACCTCTGGGGCCAACGTCCTGACTTTC; CDR3 protein: CASSGTSGANVLTF; J gene: TRBJ2-6; D gene: .; V gene: TRBV27; clone size: .
CDR3 DNA: TGTGCCACCAGTGATCCCACTAGCGGGAGCTCCTACAATGAGCAGTTCTTC; CDR3 protein: CATSDPTSGSSYNEQFF; J gene: TRBJ2-1; D gene: TRBD2; V gene: TRBV24-1; clone size: .
CDR3 DNA: TGTGCCAGCAGCTTTTCGGAAGGGTCCGGGGAGCTGTTTTTT; CDR3 protein: CASSFSEGSGELFF; J gene: TRBJ2-2; D gene: .; V gene: TRBV6-6; clone size: .
CDR3 DNA: TGCGCCAGCAGTGAGTCGGGAAGGGGACAGGGCTACGAGCAGTACTTC; CDR3 protein: CASSESGRGQGYEQYF; J gene: TRBJ2-7; D gene: TRBD1; V gene: TRBV10-2; clone size: .
CDR3 DNA: TGTGCCAGCAGCCAAGATGGGGGGTACACCGGGGAGCTGTTTTTT; CDR3 protein: CASSQDGGYTGELFF; J gene: TRBJ2-2; D gene: .; V gene: TRBV3-1/TRBV3-2; clone size: .
CDR3 DNA: TGCGCCAGCAGCCATCCCATAGTCGAGGGTGGATATGGCTACACCTTC; CDR3 protein: CASSHPIVEGGYGYTF; J gene: TRBJ1-2; D gene: .; V gene: TRBV4-3; clone size: .
CDR3 DNA: TGCGCCAGCAGCTTCACTAGCGGAGCCAATGAGCAGTTCTTC; CDR3 protein: CASSFTSGANEQFF; J gene: TRBJ2-1; D gene: TRBD2; V gene: TRBV5-1; clone size: .
CDR3 DNA: TGTGCCAGCAGCTTAGATTCGGGACTAGCACGAGAGACCCAGTACTTC; CDR3 protein: CASSLDSGLARETQYF; J gene: TRBJ2-5; D gene: TRBD2; V gene: TRBV7-2; clone size: .
CDR3 DNA: TGTGCCAGCAGCCCGACAGGGCGGGAGACCCAGTACTTC; CDR3 protein: CASSPTGRETQYF; J gene: TRBJ2-5; D gene: TRBD1; V gene: TRBV12-3/TRBV12-4; clone size: few
CDR3 DNA: TGTGCCAGCACGCCTTGGACCGGGACAGGGGCCAAACGGGCCGGGGAGCTGTTTTTT; CDR3 protein: CASTPWTGTGAKRAGELFF; J gene: TRBJ2-2; D gene: TRBD1; V gene: TRBV3-1/TRBV3-2; clone size: once
CDR3 DNA: TGTGCCAGCAGCTCGGACGGCTATAATTCACCCCTCCACTTT; CDR3 protein: CASSSDGYNSPLHF; J gene: TRBJ1-6; D gene: .; V gene: TRBV7-2; clone size: .
CDR3 DNA: TGTGCCAGCAGCCGGACAGGGGGGAATTTAAACATTCAGTACTTC; CDR3 protein: CASSRTGGNLNIQYF; J gene: TRBJ2-4; D gene: TRBD1; V gene: TRBV3-1/TRBV3-2; clone size: .
CDR3 DNA: TGTGCCAGCTCCACCACGGTAGAAGCAGATACGCAGTATTTT; CDR3 protein: CASSTTVEADTQYF; J gene: TRBJ2-3; D gene: .; V gene: TRBV18; clone size: .
CDR3 DNA: TGTGCCAGCAGCCTCACGGGACAGAAGCAAGAGACCCAGTACTTC; CDR3 protein: CASSLTGQKQETQYF; J gene: TRBJ2-5; D gene: .; V gene: TRBV21-1; clone size: .
CDR3 DNA: TGCGCCAGCGGAGAGGGTAACACTGAAGCTTTCTTT; CDR3 protein: CASGEGNTEAFF; J gene: TRBJ1-1; D gene: .; V gene: TRBV5-1; clone size: .
CDR3 DNA: TGTGCCAGCAGCTATCGGGGTACCTACAATGAGCAGTTCTTC; CDR3 protein: CASSYRGTYNEQFF; J gene: TRBJ2-1; D gene: .; V gene: TRBV7-9; clone size: .
CDR3 DNA: TGTGCCAGCAGCCAAGAGATAGCGGGGGTCTCTGGGGCCAACGTCCTGACTTTC; CDR3 protein: CASSQEIAGVSGANVLTF; J gene: TRBJ2-6; D gene: TRBD2; V gene: TRBV4-2; clone size: .
CDR3 DNA: TGTGCCAGCAGCCCCGGGACTAGATACAATGAGCAGTTCTTC; CDR3 protein: CASSPGTRYNEQFF; J gene: TRBJ2-1; D gene: TRBD2; V gene: TRBV7-9; clone size: .
CDR3 DNA: TGCGCCAGCAGCTTGGAGGGGTCCAATGAAAAACTGTTTTTT; CDR3 protein: CASSLEGSNEKLFF; J gene: TRBJ1-4; D gene: .; V gene: TRBV5-1; clone size: .
CDR3 DNA: TGTGCCAGCAGCTTGGGACTAGCGCGAGAGGGTGAGCAGTTCTTC; CDR3 protein: CASSLGLAREGEQFF; J gene: TRBJ2-1; D gene: TRBD2; V gene: TRBV7-6; clone size: .
CDR3 DNA: TGTGCCTGGAGTGAGGAATGGGCGATGAACACTGAAGCTTTCTTT; CDR3 protein: CAWSEEWAMNTEAFF; J gene: TRBJ1-1; D gene: .; V gene: TRBV30; clone size: .
CDR3 DNA: TGTGCCAGCAACTCCGACAGGGCGGCGCAGTACTTC; CDR3 protein: CASNSDRAAQYF; J gene: TRBJ2-7; D gene: TRBD1; V gene: TRBV12-3/TRBV12-4; clone size: once
CDR3 DNA: TGCGCCAGCAGCTTGGGGGGCCCCGGTAGTGGCTACACCTTC; CDR3 protein: CASSLGGPGSGYTF; J gene: TRBJ1-2; D gene: .; V gene: TRBV5-1; clone size: .
CDR3 DNA: TGTGCCACCAGTGACCCCCGCAGCAGCTACGAGCAGTACTTC; CDR3 protein: CATSDPRSSYEQYF; J gene: TRBJ2-7; D gene: .; V gene: TRBV24-1; clone size: .
CDR3 DNA: TGTGCCAGCAGCTTCGCGGGACTCACCGGGGAGCTGTTTTTT; CDR3 protein: CASSFAGLTGELFF; J gene: TRBJ2-2; D gene: .; V gene: TRBV11-3; clone size: few
CDR3 DNA: TGTGCCAGCAGTGAAACAGGGGAACAGCCCCAGCATTTT; CDR3 protein: CASSETGEQPQHF; J gene: TRBJ1-5; D gene: TRBD1; V gene: TRBV6-4; clone size: once
CDR3 DNA: TGTGCCAGCAGCCAGGGATGGGGCACCGGGGAGCTGTTTTTT; CDR3 protein: CASSQGWGTGELFF; J gene: TRBJ2-2; D gene: .; V gene: TRBV3-1/TRBV3-2; clone size: .
CDR3 DNA: TGTGCCAGCAGCGGACAGACGGGGGACACTGAAGCTTTCTTT; CDR3 protein: CASSGQTGDTEAFF; J gene: TRBJ1-1; D gene: .; V gene: TRBV2; clone size: .
CDR3 DNA: TGTGCCAGCAGTGGTTACATTCAGTACTTC; CDR3 protein: CASSGYIQYF; J gene: TRBJ2-4; D gene: .; V gene: TRBV2; clone size: .
CDR3 DNA: TGTGCCAGCAGTGTGACAGCAAACTATGGCTACACCTTC; CDR3 protein: CASSVTANYGYTF; J gene: TRBJ1-2; D gene: .; V gene: TRBV12-3/TRBV12-4; clone size: .
CDR3 DNA: TGTGCCAGCAGCACCCGTAGTTATGGCTACACCTTC; CDR3 protein: CASSTRSYGYTF; J gene: TRBJ1-2; D gene: .; V gene: TRBV9; clone size: .
CDR3 DNA: TGTGCCTGGTCCCGGGGGTATGGCTACACCTTC; CDR3 protein: CAWSRGYGYTF; J gene: TRBJ1-2; D gene: .; V gene: TRBV30; clone size: .
CDR3 DNA: TGTGCCAGCTCACGGAACTACGAGCAGTACTTC; CDR3 protein: CASSRNYEQYF; J gene: TRBJ2-7; D gene: .; V gene: TRBV18; clone size: .
CDR3 DNA: TGTGCCAGCAGCCAAGATCAGGCAGGGGTGAATTCACCCCTCCACTTT; CDR3 protein: CASSQDQAGVNSPLHF; J gene: TRBJ1-6; D gene: .; V gene: TRBV4-2; clone size: .
CDR3 DNA: TGTGCCAGCAGCCCCCGGGACAGCAGTGAGCAGTTCTTC; CDR3 protein: CASSPRDSSEQFF; J gene: TRBJ2-1; D gene: TRBD1; V gene: TRBV11-2; clone size: once
CDR3 DNA: TGTGCCAGCAGCCCGGCGGGGAAGCCTATCTATGGCTACACCTTC; CDR3 protein: CASSPAGKPIYGYTF; J gene: TRBJ1-2; D gene: .; V gene: TRBV7-2; clone size: .
CDR3 DNA: TGTGCCAGTAGTACCGGACGGGACAATCAGCCCCAGCATTTT; CDR3 protein: CASSTGRDNQPQHF; J gene: TRBJ1-5; D gene: .; V gene: TRBV19; clone size: few
CDR3 DNA: TGTGCCAGCAGCTTATTTTTCCGGGATACGCAGTATTTT; CDR3 protein: CASSLFFRDTQYF; J gene: TRBJ2-3; D gene: .; V gene: TRBV7-2; clone size: .
CDR3 DNA: TGTGCCAGCAGCTTAGGGCTAGCGGGAGTCCAAGAGACCCAGTACTTC; CDR3 protein: CASSLGLAGVQETQYF; J gene: TRBJ2-5; D gene: TRBD2; V gene: TRBV11-3; clone size: .
CDR3 DNA: TGTGCCAGCTCACCAAACGGGGAGGCCTACGAGCAGTACTTC; CDR3 protein: CASSPNGEAYEQYF; J gene: TRBJ2-7; D gene: .; V gene: TRBV18; clone size: few